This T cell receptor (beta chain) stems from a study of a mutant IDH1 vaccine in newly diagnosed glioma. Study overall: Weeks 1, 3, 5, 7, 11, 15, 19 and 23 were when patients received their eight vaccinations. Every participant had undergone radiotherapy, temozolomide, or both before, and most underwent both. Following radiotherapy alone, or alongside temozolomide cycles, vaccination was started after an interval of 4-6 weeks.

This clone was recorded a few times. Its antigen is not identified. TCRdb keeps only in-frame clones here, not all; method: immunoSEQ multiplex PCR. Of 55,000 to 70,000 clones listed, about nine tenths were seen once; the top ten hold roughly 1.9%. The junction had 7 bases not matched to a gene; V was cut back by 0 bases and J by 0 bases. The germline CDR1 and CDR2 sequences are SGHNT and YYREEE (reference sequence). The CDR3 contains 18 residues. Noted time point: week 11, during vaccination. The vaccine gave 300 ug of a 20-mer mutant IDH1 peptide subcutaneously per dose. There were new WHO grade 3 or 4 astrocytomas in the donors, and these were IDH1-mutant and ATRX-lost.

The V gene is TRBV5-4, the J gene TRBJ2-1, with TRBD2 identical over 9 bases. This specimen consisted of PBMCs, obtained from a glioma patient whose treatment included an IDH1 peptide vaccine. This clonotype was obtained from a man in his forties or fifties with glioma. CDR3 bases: TGTGCCAGCAGCTTGGCGCTAGCGGGGTTTAGCTCCTACAATGAGCAGTTCTTC. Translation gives CASSLALAGFSSYNEQFF.